This is a list of T cell receptor beta chains from one sample in a study of vaccination effects on CD4 cells after COVID-19. TCRdb's copy holds only in-frame clones and misses some; the assay was immunoSEQ multiplex PCR. In the table there are around 50,000 clones, about 76% of which are singletons. Their antigen targets remain unknown. The sequenced sample was CD4+ T cells from PBMCs cultured without peptide, obtained after COVID-19 vaccination. These receptors were collected from a human donor who had a prior SARS-CoV-2 infection. The CDR3 runs from the conserved cysteine through the conserved F or W. Each record gives: J gene, V gene, D gene, clone size, CDR3 protein, CDR3 DNA. A D gene is named only where the DNA matches it firmly. A row's size may be missing; if present it is once, few, many or a size class.

J: TRBJ1-4; V: TRBV6-5; D: -; size: -; CDR3: CASSYSPGSNEKLFF; DNA: TGTGCCAGCAGTTACTCGCCAGGAAGCAATGAAAAACTGTTTTTT
J: TRBJ2-5; V: TRBV28; D: TRBD2; size: -; CDR3: CASSSSGDLKETQYF; DNA: TGTGCCAGCAGTTCTAGCGGGGACCTCAAAGAGACCCAGTACTTC
J: TRBJ2-5; V: TRBV30; D: TRBD2; size: few; CDR3: CAWSGLAGFETQYF; DNA: TGTGCCTGGAGTGGCCTAGCGGGGTTTGAGACCCAGTACTTC
J: TRBJ2-5; V: TRBV10-3; D: -; size: -; CDR3: CAISETTAQETQYF; DNA: TGTGCCATCAGTGAGACCACCGCACAAGAGACCCAGTACTTC
J: TRBJ2-7; V: TRBV4-2; D: -; size: -; CDR3: CASSQGLASYEQYF; DNA: TGTGCCAGCAGCCAAGGTCTCGCCTCCTACGAGCAGTACTTC
J: TRBJ1-2; V: TRBV28; D: -; size: few; CDR3: CASSFPTRTYGYTF; DNA: TGTGCCAGCAGTTTTCCTACCAGGACGTATGGCTACACCTTC
J: TRBJ2-5; V: TRBV7-2; D: -; size: -; CDR3: CASSLVAAQETQYF; DNA: TGTGCCAGCAGCTTAGTGGCAGCACAAGAGACCCAGTACTTC
J: TRBJ1-1; V: TRBV27; D: -; size: -; CDR3: CASRNLGGTEAFF; DNA: TGTGCCAGCAGAAACCTGGGTGGGACTGAAGCTTTCTTT
J: TRBJ2-2; V: TRBV27; D: -; size: -; CDR3: CASSLNSLGGYTGELFF; DNA: TGTGCCAGCAGTTTAAATTCTCTAGGAGGGTACACCGGGGAGCTGTTTTTT
J: TRBJ1-4; V: TRBV5-1; D: -; size: -; CDR3: CASSPGSVGLNEKLFF; DNA: TGCGCCAGCAGCCCCGGGTCAGTGGGTCTTAATGAAAAACTGTTTTTT
J: TRBJ2-4; V: TRBV4-2; D: -; size: -; CDR3: CASSQRDSPDIQYF; DNA: TGTGCCAGCAGCCAGCGGGACTCTCCGGACATTCAGTACTTC
J: TRBJ1-1; V: TRBV4-1; D: TRBD1; size: -; CDR3: CASSLRQRWTGFKGTEAFF; DNA: TGCGCCAGCAGCCTTCGCCAGAGGTGGACAGGCTTTAAGGGCACTGAAGCTTTCTTT
J: TRBJ2-7; V: TRBV7-9; D: -; size: -; CDR3: CASSLGGQSYEQYF; DNA: TGTGCCAGCAGCTTAGGAGGTCAGAGCTACGAGCAGTACTTC
J: TRBJ2-3; V: TRBV5-1; D: TRBD2; size: -; CDR3: CASSLEASGDTQYF; DNA: TGCGCCAGCAGCTTGGAGGCTAGCGGCGATACGCAGTATTTT
J: TRBJ2-5; V: TRBV20-1; D: TRBD2; size: -; CDR3: CSALAGETQYF; DNA: TGCAGTGCCCTAGCGGGAGAGACCCAGTACTTC
J: TRBJ1-4; V: TRBV2; D: -; size: once; CDR3: CASRSSDASGKLFF; DNA: TGTGCCAGCAGGTCATCCGATGCTAGTGGAAAACTGTTTTTT
J: TRBJ2-5; V: TRBV6-5; D: -; size: -; CDR3: CASSYQAAGETQYF; DNA: TGTGCCAGCAGTTATCAGGCGGCCGGCGAGACCCAGTACTTC
J: TRBJ2-7; V: TRBV4-3; D: TRBD1; size: -; CDR3: CASSQGTGAPLFAYEQYF; DNA: TGCGCCAGCAGCCAAGGGACAGGGGCCCCACTTTTTGCTTACGAGCAGTACTTC
J: TRBJ2-1; V: TRBV3-1/TRBV3-2; D: -; size: -; CDR3: CASSQSAVSYNEQFF; DNA: TGTGCCAGCAGCCAGTCTGCGGTCTCCTACAATGAGCAGTTCTTC
J: TRBJ1-2; V: TRBV24-1; D: -; size: -; CDR3: CATSDLGGRGYTF; DNA: TGTGCCACCAGTGATTTGGGGGGACGTGGCTACACCTTC
J: TRBJ1-2; V: TRBV7-2; D: -; size: -; CDR3: CASSPWGRGYTF; DNA: TGTGCCAGCAGTCCCTGGGGGCGGGGCTACACCTTC
J: TRBJ2-2; V: TRBV3-1/TRBV3-2; D: -; size: once; CDR3: CASSQEAPLPNTGELFF; DNA: TGTGCCAGCAGCCAAGAGGCCCCGCTCCCGAACACCGGGGAGCTGTTTTTT
J: TRBJ2-1; V: TRBV2; D: -; size: -; CDR3: CASSEAIYNEQFF; DNA: TGTGCCAGCAGTGAAGCTATTTACAATGAGCAGTTCTTC
J: TRBJ1-1; V: TRBV30; D: -; size: few; CDR3: CAWSRLRETEAFF; DNA: TGTGCCTGGAGTCGCCTACGGGAGACTGAAGCTTTCTTT
J: TRBJ1-5; V: TRBV10-3; D: TRBD1; size: -; CDR3: CAISGQGRATQPQHF; DNA: TGTGCCATCAGCGGACAGGGAAGGGCAACTCAGCCCCAGCATTTT
J: TRBJ1-1; V: TRBV20-1; D: -; size: -; CDR3: CSAEGHQGAFF; DNA: TGCAGTGCTGAGGGACATCAGGGAGCTTTCTTT
J: TRBJ2-2; V: TRBV2; D: -; size: -; CDR3: CASTKSLGGLDTGELFF; DNA: TGTGCCAGCACGAAAAGTCTCGGGGGGCTCGACACCGGGGAGCTGTTTTTT
J: TRBJ2-7; V: TRBV7-9; D: TRBD1; size: few; CDR3: CASSLLGQGRYEQYF; DNA: TGTGCCAGCAGCCTGTTGGGACAGGGGAGGTACGAGCAGTACTTC
J: TRBJ2-5; V: TRBV5-1; D: TRBD2; size: -; CDR3: CASSLAASGGGETQYF; DNA: TGCGCCAGCAGCTTGGCAGCTAGCGGGGGCGGGGAGACCCAGTACTTC
J: TRBJ2-3; V: TRBV11-3; D: -; size: -; CDR3: CASSQDTDTQYF; DNA: TGTGCCAGCAGCCAAGACACAGATACGCAGTATTTT
J: TRBJ2-1; V: TRBV13; D: TRBD1; size: -; CDR3: CASSLAGGTYNEQFF; DNA: TGTGCCAGCAGCTTAGCAGGGGGAACCTACAATGAGCAGTTCTTC
J: TRBJ2-1; V: TRBV4-1; D: -; size: -; CDR3: CASSQGLLGRERNEQFF; DNA: TGCGCCAGCAGCCAAGGCCTCTTGGGAAGGGAAAGGAATGAGCAGTTCTTC
J: TRBJ1-1; V: TRBV4-1; D: -; size: few; CDR3: CASSRGGPEGLNTEAFF; DNA: TGCGCCAGCAGCCGAGGTGGCCCAGAGGGGCTGAACACTGAAGCTTTCTTT
J: TRBJ2-6; V: TRBV5-4; D: TRBD1; size: -; CDR3: CASSLGKGQGLSGANVLTF; DNA: TGTGCCAGCAGCTTGGGGAAAGGACAGGGTCTGTCTGGGGCCAACGTCCTGACTTTC
J: TRBJ2-5; V: TRBV5-1; D: -; size: -; CDR3: CASSLVRGSETQYF; DNA: TGCGCCAGCAGCTTAGTCAGGGGTTCAGAGACCCAGTACTTC
J: TRBJ2-1; V: TRBV11-3; D: -; size: -; CDR3: CASGVGETYYNEQFF; DNA: TGTGCCAGCGGGGTGGGCGAGACCTACTACAATGAGCAGTTCTTC
J: TRBJ2-1; V: TRBV19; D: TRBD2; size: -; CDR3: CASSTLGLAGVRGEQFF; DNA: TGTGCCAGTAGTACCCTAGGACTAGCGGGAGTTAGGGGTGAGCAGTTCTTC
J: TRBJ1-1; V: TRBV29-1; D: TRBD1; size: -; CDR3: CSTSRGDTEAFF; DNA: TGCAGCACCAGCAGGGGGGACACTGAAGCTTTCTTT
J: TRBJ1-1; V: TRBV3-1/TRBV3-2; D: -; size: -; CDR3: CASSPQTGNTEAFF; DNA: TGTGCCAGCAGCCCTCAAACGGGGAACACTGAAGCTTTCTTT
J: TRBJ2-2; V: TRBV5-1; D: -; size: -; CDR3: CASSLWGPNTGELFF; DNA: TGCGCCAGCAGCTTGTGGGGGCCGAACACCGGGGAGCTGTTTTTT
J: TRBJ2-7; V: TRBV19; D: TRBD2; size: -; CDR3: CASSDWGTSIYEQYF; DNA: TGTGCCAGTAGCGACTGGGGGACTAGTATCTACGAGCAGTACTTC
J: TRBJ2-1; V: TRBV6-5; D: -; size: -; CDR3: CASSWSQDYNEQFF; DNA: TGTGCCAGCAGTTGGTCACAGGATTACAATGAGCAGTTCTTC